The 29 T cell receptor beta chains below were found in one sample sequenced in a study of blood T cells in healthy people across ages. Next came a second PCR, run for about 7 to 12 cycles, which used a sample-barcoded 5' primer along with a J-beta primer mix. MiXCR, applied by TCRdb to the 5' RACE reads, yields one record per CDR3 protein. The sample records more than 1 million distinct CDR3 sequences, 35% to 55% being singletons. The specimen sequenced was blood. These receptors originate from a woman aged 60-70 years in good health.

In its sample, this clonotype was seen a few times. The chain recombines TRBV29-1 with TRBJ1-5; 7 bases fit TRBD1. The CDR3 runs to 12 residues. Germline V gives CDR1 SQVTM, CDR2 ANQGSEA. Unmatched junction bases numbered 2, after V lost 4 bases and J lost 5 bases. In DNA, the CDR3 is TGCAGCGTTGGACAGGGAGATCAGCCCCAGCATTTT. Its translation: CSVGQGDQPQHF.

This clonotype was counted only a few times. This chain uses TRBV12-3 or TRBV12-4 with TRBJ2-5; no clear D gene. This CDR3 has 14 residues. With 3 bases removed from V and 1 base from J, the gap between germline ends came to 9 bases. CDR3 protein: CASSFIAAQETQYF. The CDR3 DNA reads TGTGCCAGCAGTTTCATCGCGGCCCAAGAGACCCAGTACTTC.

In DNA, the CDR3 is TGTGCCAGCAGTCAGAACTACCGGGACAGGAGCCTCTCGTCCTATGGCTACACCTTC. Its translation: CASSQNYRDRSLSSYGYTF. V gene TRBV6-1 combines with J gene TRBJ1-2; 8 bases map to TRBD1. J was trimmed by 4 bases and V by 5 bases; bases with no gene match: 21. Germline lookup yields CDR1 MNHNS and CDR2 SASEGT. This CDR3 comprises 19 residues.

CDR3 nucleotide sequence: TGCAGTGCGACTCCCGGGACAGGTTCCGTATATGGCTACACCTTC. Its translation is CSATPGTGSVYGYTF. The chain links TRBV20-1 to TRBJ1-2, with 8 nucleotides matching TRBD1. CDR3 length equals 15 residues. With V trimmed by 6 bases and J by 5 bases, 14 bases remained unmatched. The germline CDR1 and CDR2 sequences are DFQATT and SNEGSKA (reference sequence).

This chain connects TRBV11-2 to TRBJ2-5; either TRBD1 or TRBD2 may supply D (5 bases each). Per germline, CDR1 SGHAT and CDR2 FQNNGV. V was pared by 0 bases and J by 4 bases, with 12 bases between. This CDR3 has 15 residues. This chain's CDR3 is CASSLDLGGIETQYF. The DNA for the CDR3 is TGTGCCAGCAGCTTAGATCTTGGGGGAATAGAGACCCAGTACTTC.

The rearrangement uses TRBV7-2 and TRBJ2-3; D remains unclear. Deletions cut 8 bases from V and 4 bases from J, with 13 bases between. The CDR3 is 13 residues long. The V gene's germline CDR1 is SGHTA and CDR2 FQGNSA. The CDR3, as DNA: TGTGCCAGCGACCACGAACCTGCAGATACGCAGTATTTT. It is translated as CASDHEPADTQYF.

Turning to this clonotype: A junction end diverges from the germline sequence, so it may reflect a read error. CDR3 residues: CASSLLAGANNEQFF. CDR3 nucleotides: TGTGCCAGCAGCTTGTTAGCGGGAGCAAACAATGAGCAGTTCTTC. The chain joins TRBV5-1 to TRBJ2-1; 9 bases agree with TRBD2. Per the germline V gene, CDR1 is SGHRS and CDR2 is YFSETQ. The CDR3 is 15 amino acids.

V usage is TRBV27 and J usage is TRBJ2-1; the match to TRBD2 covers 7 bases. The CDR3 has 15 residues. Germline CDR1 MNHEY, CDR2 SMNVEV (reference sequence). V lost 9 bases, J lost 3 bases, and 11 bases stayed unmatched. The CDR3 DNA follows: TGTGCCAGTGCTCTTGTGACGGGAGGCTACAATGAGCAGTTCTTC. Protein sequence: CASALVTGGYNEQFF.

The sample holds many counts of this clonotype. The V and J genes are TRBV5-1 and TRBJ2-5, with 8 bases fitting TRBD1. J lost 2 bases, V lost 4 bases, and 7 bases had no gene match. Germline V lookup: CDR1 SGHRS, CDR2 YFSETQ. The CDR3 is made up of 15 amino acids. CDR3 protein: CASSPGQGGQETQYF. CDR3 DNA: TGCGCCAGCAGCCCCGGACAGGGAGGACAAGAGACCCAGTACTTC.

The CDR3 region has the DNA TGTGCCAGCAGCGTATTAGGAGCCATTACAGATGAGCAGTTCTTC. Protein product: CASSVLGAITDEQFF. This chain connects TRBV9 to TRBJ2-1; D call uncertain. Germline CDR1 SGDLS, CDR2 YYNGEE. The CDR3 covers 15 residues. Trimming removed 1 base from V and 8 bases from J, with 16 bases in between.

This chain links TRBV27 with TRBJ1-2, with TRBD1 as a possible D gene (5 bases). The CDR3 is 12 amino acids. V lost 6 bases and J 7 bases, leaving 12 bases between the germline ends. Germline V CDR1 and CDR2: MNHEY, SMNVEV (reference sequence). CDR3 loop: CASRGVDCGYTF. CDR3 DNA: TGTGCCAGCAGGGGGGTCGACTGTGGCTACACCTTC.

In this sample, this clonotype turned up a few times. The chain is built from TRBV20-1 and TRBJ2-5, with 8 positions matching TRBD2. V shed 5 bases and J 11 bases; nucleotides not matched to a gene: 13. This CDR3 contains 13 residues. The germline V gene encodes CDR1 DFQATT and CDR2 SNEGSKA (reference sequence). The CDR3 sequence is CSAYSGTKGEQYF. The DNA of the CDR3 is TGCAGTGCTTATAGCGGGACCAAGGGGGAGCAGTACTTC.

This chain uses TRBV20-1 with TRBJ2-3, with D possibly matching TRBD2 (5 bases). With 0 bases removed from V and 2 bases from J, the gap between germline ends came to 15 bases. This CDR3 contains 16 residues. CDR1 is DFQATT, CDR2 SNEGSKA, per germline (reference sequence). CDR3 loop: CSARDLSGGYTDTQYF. Written as DNA, the CDR3 is TGCAGTGCTAGAGATTTGAGTGGCGGGTACACAGATACGCAGTATTTT.

The rearrangement joins TRBV5-1 to TRBJ1-2; D call uncertain. V lost 0 bases and J 4 bases, leaving 13 bases between the germline ends. The CDR3 spans 15 residues. Per the germline V gene, CDR1 is SGHRS and CDR2 is YFSETQ. CDR3 coding DNA: TGCGCCAGCAGCTTGGGTGACGGGTCTAGCTATGGCTACACCTTC. Amino acids: CASSLGDGSSYGYTF.

This clonotype occurred once. This chain links TRBV29-1 with TRBJ1-1; D not resolved. The CDR3 is made up of 12 amino acids. CDR1 SQVTM and CDR2 ANQGSEA come from the germline V gene. The CDR3 is CCQGWENTEAFF. The DNA for the CDR3 is TGCTGCCAAGGTTGGGAGAACACTGAAGCTTTCTTT.

This clonotype was picked up a small number of times. The chain joins TRBV5-6 to TRBJ2-1; no clear D. V lost 2 bases to trimming and J lost 7 bases, with 13 bases between them. The CDR3 totals 14 residues. CDR1 and CDR2 from the germline V gene are SGHDT and YYEEEE. CDR3 in amino acids: CASSFRKGSNEQFF. Here the CDR3 DNA reads TGTGCCAGCAGCTTCAGGAAGGGCTCGAATGAGCAGTTCTTC.

The V gene is TRBV3-1, the J gene TRBJ1-6, with D unclear. Germline CDR1 is LGHDT and CDR2 is YNNKEL (reference sequence). The CDR3 consists of 15 residues. The V gene lost 4 bases and the J gene lost 9 bases, with 16 bases spanning the gap. In DNA, the CDR3 is TGTGCCAGCAGCCGGGCCGGTCATCAGGTTTCACCCCTCCACTTT. As protein: CASSRAGHQVSPLHF.

This clonotype has just a few counts. The V and J genes are TRBV2 and TRBJ2-1; 13 nucleotides align to TRBD2. Germline values: CDR1 SNHLY, CDR2 FYNNEI. The length of the CDR3 is 15 residues. J gave up 9 bases and V 6 bases, and 8 bases lay outside the gene matches. The CDR3 coding sequence is TGTGCCAGCAGGGGGTTGGGACTAGCGGGATCTGAGCAGTTCTTC. This sequence encodes CASRGLGLAGSEQFF.

The J gene is TRBJ1-5, the V gene TRBV6-6, with 10 bases that match TRBD1. In germline, CDR1 is MNHNY, CDR2 SVGAGI (reference sequence). V gave up 6 bases and J gave up 6 bases; unmatched junction bases: 8. This CDR3 spans 15 amino acids. The CDR3, as DNA: TGTGCCAGCAGCCTTTCGGGACAGGGGTTTCAGCCCCAGCATTTT. Translation gives CASSLSGQGFQPQHF.

The chain carries TRBV6-2 or TRBV6-3 and TRBJ2-1; 9 bases are a match to TRBD2. This CDR3 spans 17 amino acids. Germline CDR1 is MNHEY and CDR2 is SVGEGT. V was clipped by 3 bases and J by 4 bases; unmatched bases: 10. The CDR3 region is CASSYSPTSGLYNEQFF. The CDR3 region has the DNA TGTGCCAGCAGTTATTCGCCGACTAGCGGACTATACAATGAGCAGTTCTTC.

This chain links TRBV4-1 with TRBJ2-1, with D uncertain. Germline values: CDR1 MGHRA, CDR2 YSYEKL. Trimming cost V 1 base and J 4 bases, with 14 bases left between them. The CDR3 contains 16 residues. The CDR3, as DNA: TGCGCCAGCAGCCAAGCAAGTCAGAGTTATTACAATGAGCAGTTCTTC. This translates into CASSQASQSYYNEQFF.

With respect to this clonotype: A read error is possible here, since a much larger clone lies one base away. The rearrangement joins TRBV12-3 or TRBV12-4 to TRBJ2-6; a weak D match, TRBD1 (5 bases). The CDR3 has 15 amino acids. As DNA, the CDR3 is TGTGTCAGCAGTGTCCAGGGCTCTGGGGCCAACGTCCTGACTTTC. Encoded protein: CVSSVQGSGANVLTF.

J is TRBJ2-7 and V is TRBV6-1; D uncertain. This CDR3 comprises 15 residues. Per the germline V gene, CDR1 is MNHNS and CDR2 is SASEGT. With 1 base removed from V and 3 bases from J, the gap between germline ends came to 13 bases. In DNA form, the CDR3 reads TGTGCCAGCAGTGAAGGGCACAATGATATCTACGAGCAGTACTTC. It encodes CASSEGHNDIYEQYF.

This clonotype occurred a few times. The chain has TRBV2 and TRBJ1-2, with a possible D match to TRBD1 (6 bases). Trimming removed 3 bases at V and 3 bases at J, with 8 bases between. CDR1 and CDR2 (germline): SNHLY, FYNNEI. The length of the CDR3 is 13 residues. The chain's CDR3 is CASSDQGYYGYTF. The CDR3 DNA sequence: TGTGCCAGCAGTGACCAGGGGTACTATGGCTACACCTTC.

The V call is TRBV6-5, the J call TRBJ2-1; D is perhaps TRBD1 (5 bases). CDR1 and CDR2 from the germline V gene are MNHEY and SVGAGI. The CDR3 contains 16 residues. V shed 4 bases and J shed 0 bases, with 13 bases lying between them. The CDR3, as DNA: TGTGCCAGCAGTTCAAGACAGTCCCCCTCCTACAATGAGCAGTTCTTC. Amino acids: CASSSRQSPSYNEQFF.

The chain uses TRBV7-8 and TRBJ2-7; D remains ambiguous. Germline V gives CDR1 SGHVS, CDR2 FQNEAQ. CDR3 length equals 12 residues. V was pared by 5 bases and J by 6 bases, with 11 bases between. This chain's CDR3 is CASSPGVPEQYF. The CDR3 nucleotides read TGTGCCAGCAGCCCTGGGGTTCCCGAGCAGTACTTC. Looking up the rest from reference TRBV7-8 and TRBJ2-7 gives the full variable domain: GAGVSQSPRYKVAKRGQDVALRCDPISGHVSLFWYQQALGQGPEFLTYFQNEAQLDKSGLPSDRFFAERPEGSVSTLKIQRTQQEDSAVYLCASSPGVPEQYFGPGTRLTVT.

The genes are TRBV4-1 and TRBJ2-7, with D perhaps assigned TRBD1 or TRBD2 (7 bases each). The germline V gene encodes CDR1 MGHRA and CDR2 YSYEKL. The V end was cut by 3 bases, the J end by 0 bases, with 18 bases between. The CDR3 is made up of 17 amino acids. The CDR3 DNA follows: TGCGCCAGCAGCCACCCAGGGAGGGGGCCCCGCTCCTACGAGCAGTACTTC. The encoded protein is CASSHPGRGPRSYEQYF.

V and J are TRBV5-1 and TRBJ2-7, with 12 bases that match TRBD2. Germline V gene sequence: CDR1 SGHRS, CDR2 YFSETQ. J lost 1 base, V lost 5 bases, and 4 bases had no gene match. The CDR3 loop spans 15 amino acids. CDR3 residues: CASRITSGRSYEQYF. Here the CDR3 DNA reads TGCGCCAGCAGGATAACTAGCGGGAGGTCCTACGAGCAGTACTTC.

The genes are TRBV20-1 and TRBJ2-5; 7 bases align to TRBD1. Germline V gene data show CDR1 as DFQATT and CDR2 as SNEGSKA (reference sequence). The CDR3 covers 13 residues. The junction had 10 bases not matched to a gene; V was cut back by 1 base and J by 11 bases. The CDR3 spells CSARAPTDREQYF. CDR3 coding DNA: TGCAGTGCTAGAGCGCCGACCGACAGGGAGCAGTACTTC.